The 23 T cell receptor beta chains listed next were all sequenced from one sample in a study of shared clonotypes between healthy human individuals. Libraries were prepared by immunoSEQ multiplex PCR; TCRdb keeps only in-frame clonotypes and omits some of them. Of some 490,000 clones listed, over 70% are singletons. Sequences were obtained from PBMCs. The receptors were sampled from a woman aged 40-49 years in good health. Some clones in this sample may be carry-over from other donors' samples.

The rearrangement links TRBV13 to TRBJ1-2; possibly TRBD1 for D (5 bases). This CDR3 contains 16 residues. From germline, CDR1 is PRHDT and CDR2 FYEKMQ (reference sequence). The V end lost 5 bases, the J end lost 6 bases, and 22 bases lay between the germline ends. In DNA form, the CDR3 reads TGTGCCAGCAGCCTCCTCCTGGGGGGGTCGAGTCATGGCTACACCTTC. Translation: CASSLLLGGSSHGYTF.

In its sample, this clone was seen many times. This CDR3 is also generated by other DNA sequences in the sample. J is TRBJ2-7 and V is TRBV6-6, with unresolved D. Trimming shortened V by 0 bases and J by 0 bases, and 9 bases separated the two germline ends. Germline assignment: CDR1 MNHNY and CDR2 SVGAGI (reference sequence). The CDR3 contains 15 residues. The CDR3 sequence is CASSYSSTASYEQYF. Here the CDR3 DNA reads TGTGCCAGCAGTTACTCGAGTACAGCCTCCTACGAGCAGTACTTC.

This chain links TRBV6-4 with TRBJ1-2; D is perhaps TRBD1 (6 bases). Germline CDR1 MRHNA, CDR2 SNTAGT. Trimming took 3 bases from V and 4 from J, leaving 18 bases between them. This CDR3 contains 16 residues. The CDR3 is CASSETGAQDIYGYTF. CDR3 DNA: TGTGCCAGCAGTGAAACGGGGGCTCAGGATATCTATGGCTACACCTTC.

This clone was seen only once. Given a far larger clone just one base away, this is likely a sequencing read error. This chain uses TRBV5-1 with TRBJ2-5; D is perhaps TRBD1 or TRBD2 (5 bases each). Germline V CDR1 and CDR2: SGHRS, YFSETQ. The CDR3 loop spans 12 amino acids. The DNA of the CDR3 is TGCGCCAGCAGCTGGGACGGAGAGACCAAGTACTTC. Translation gives CASSWDGETKYF.

The V and J genes are TRBV11-2 and TRBJ2-3; D gene uncertain. The germline V gene encodes CDR1 SGHAT and CDR2 FQNNGV. V shed 1 base and J shed 5 bases, with 10 bases lying between them. This CDR3 is 14 amino acids long. CDR3 sequence: CASSLGAVGDTQYF. In DNA form, the CDR3 reads TGTGCCAGCAGCTTAGGGGCGGTCGGAGATACGCAGTATTTT.

The rearrangement links TRBV20-1 to TRBJ2-3, with no clear D. The CDR3 contains 11 residues. Germline values: CDR1 DFQATT, CDR2 SNEGSKA (reference sequence). Deletions cut 6 bases from V and 8 bases from J, with 12 bases between. CDR3: CSAPLYPTQYF. The CDR3 DNA reads TGCAGTGCCCCCCTGTACCCTACGCAGTATTTT.

This clone appeared a single time. The chain joins TRBV7-2 to TRBJ2-3, with D unclear. Per the germline V gene, CDR1 is SGHTA and CDR2 is FQGNSA. Trimming removed 5 bases from V and 2 bases from J, with 11 bases in between. The CDR3 runs 14 residues. This CDR3 reads CASSPLVSTDTQYF. The CDR3 DNA sequence: TGTGCCAGCAGCCCTCTAGTATCCACAGATACGCAGTATTTT.

J is TRBJ1-5 and V is TRBV6-1; D gene unclear. The CDR3 loop spans 15 amino acids. Germline values: CDR1 MNHNS, CDR2 SASEGT. The ends were cut back, 2 bases at V and 0 bases at J, with 8 bases in the middle. CDR3 sequence: CASSERVLSNQPQHF. The CDR3 nucleotides are TGTGCCAGCAGTGAAAGGGTCCTTAGCAATCAGCCCCAGCATTTT.

The chain is built from TRBV19 and TRBJ2-5; tentative D call: TRBD1 (6 bases). CDR3 length: 13 residues. Germline CDR1 and CDR2: LNHDA and SQIVND (reference sequence). V lost 4 bases and J lost 7, with 13 bases in between. The CDR3 spells CASSTDRFGTQYF. The CDR3 coding sequence is TGTGCCAGTAGTACAGACAGGTTCGGGACCCAGTACTTC.

This clone was seen a handful of times. One base separates it from a far larger clone, so it is likely a read error. Other DNA sequences within the sample encode an identical CDR3. The chain is built from TRBV5-5 and TRBJ1-1, with a weak D call TRBD1 (6 bases). The CDR3 loop spans 13 amino acids. V lost 6 bases to trimming and J lost 1 base, with 10 bases between them. Germline loops: CDR1 SGHKS, CDR2 YYEKEE (reference sequence). This CDR3 is CASTNRENTEAFF. In DNA form, the CDR3 reads TGTGCCAGCACTAACAGGGAGAACACTGAAGCTTTCTTT.

On this clone itself: Different DNA sequences within this sample yield the same CDR3. CDR3 nucleotide sequence: TGCGCCAGCAGCTTCGGACAGGGTGATGAAAAACTGTTTTTT. Its translation is CASSFGQGDEKLFF. The chain has TRBV5-1 and TRBJ1-4, with 8 bases identical to TRBD1. The germline V gene has CDR1 SGHRS and CDR2 YFSETQ. The trim removed 2 bases at V and 6 bases at J, leaving 3 bases unmatched. This CDR3 contains 14 residues.

This clone was observed at least ten times. Different DNA sequences within this sample yield the same CDR3. The rearrangement joins TRBV6-5 to TRBJ2-6; no clear D. V was shortened by 4 bases and J by 4 bases, with 8 bases between the two germline ends. CDR1 is MNHEY and CDR2 is SVGAGI in the germline V gene. The CDR3 extends over 14 amino acids. Here the CDR3 DNA reads TGTGCCAGCAGTTCGTTTATCGGGGCCAACGTCCTGACTTTC. Translating gives CASSSFIGANVLTF.

Note on this clone: With a much larger clone just one base away, this may be a read error. The chain is built from TRBV18 and TRBJ2-7; no firm D call. Germline V lookup: CDR1 KGHSH, CDR2 LQKENI. Trimming removed 3 bases from V and 5 bases from J, with 11 bases in between. The CDR3 consists of 13 residues. CDR3 amino acids: CASSPERSHEQYF. The DNA of the CDR3 is TGTGCCAGCTCACCCGAGAGGTCCCACGAGCAGTACTTC.

V usage is TRBV30 and J usage is TRBJ2-4; D perhaps matches TRBD2 (7 bases). This CDR3 has 14 amino acids. Germline assignment: CDR1 GTSNPN and CDR2 SVGIG (reference sequence). V lost 5 bases to trimming and J lost 8 bases, with 19 bases between them. The CDR3: CAWATGSRGDIQYF. CDR3 coding DNA: TGTGCCTGGGCTACAGGGAGCCGGGGGGACATTCAGTACTTC.

This sequence joins TRBV30 and TRBJ1-2, with 8 bases lining up with TRBD1. This CDR3 contains 15 residues. Looked up from germline, CDR1 is GTSNPN and CDR2 is SVGIG (reference sequence). V trimming: 3 bases; J trimming: 7 bases; junction bases outside the gene matches: 13. CDR3 residues: CAWSLQTGTGGGYTF. CDR3 DNA sequence: TGTGCCTGGAGCCTACAAACCGGGACAGGAGGTGGCTACACCTTC.

This clone was detected a few times. Different DNA sequences within this sample yield the same CDR3. The CDR3 DNA reads TGTGCCAGCAGCGTAGGGGGGGGAGCGAGGACAGATACGCAGTATTTT. This translates into CASSVGGGARTDTQYF. This chain connects TRBV9 to TRBJ2-3; the match to TRBD2 covers 7 bases. The germline V gene has CDR1 SGDLS and CDR2 YYNGEE. CDR3 length: 16 residues. Trimming cost V 0 bases and J 3 bases; bases outside gene matches: 7.

With respect to this clone: This likely traces to a read error, being one base from a far larger clone. V is TRBV19 and J is TRBJ2-7; D could derive from TRBD1 or TRBD2 (5 bases each). This CDR3 comprises 14 residues. Germline values: CDR1 LNHDA, CDR2 SQIVND (reference sequence). Trimming removed 7 bases from V and 1 base from J, with 14 bases in between. The CDR3 region has the DNA TGTGCCAGTATCTCTTGGGACGGTTCCTACGAGCAGTACTTC. Its translation is CASISWDGSYEQYF. Full variable domain (rest looked up from reference TRBV19 and TRBJ2-7): DGGITQSPKYLFRKEGQNVTLSCEQNLNHDAMYWYRQDPGQGLRLIYYSQIVNDFQKGDIAEGYSVSREKKESFPLTVTSAQKNPTAFYLCASISWDGSYEQYFGPGTRLTVT.

The V call is TRBV28, the J call TRBJ1-5; 7 bases map to TRBD1. In germline, CDR1 is MDHEN, CDR2 SYDVKM. J gave up 6 bases and V 6 bases, and 14 bases lay outside the gene matches. CDR3 length: 16 amino acids. As DNA, the CDR3 is TGTGCCAGCAGGCGCCCGACAGGGAATAGTGGTCAGCCCCAGCATTTT. Protein: CASRRPTGNSGQPQHF.

This clone was found once. This chain links TRBV18 with TRBJ2-1; a weak D match, TRBD2 (6 bases). The CDR3 runs 16 residues. CDR1 is KGHSH and CDR2 is LQKENI in the germline V gene. V was trimmed by 3 bases and J by 6 bases, leaving 18 bases between them. The CDR3 reads CASSPAGSGPANEQFF. The CDR3 region has the DNA TGTGCCAGCTCACCTGCCGGGAGCGGGCCGGCCAATGAGCAGTTCTTC.

The table lists this clone with many counts. The gene calls are TRBV2 and TRBJ2-5, with D perhaps given as TRBD1 or TRBD2 (5 bases each). V lost 4 bases, J lost 4 bases, and 7 bases lay in between. Germline loops: CDR1 SNHLY, CDR2 FYNNEI. The CDR3 runs 12 residues. CDR3 DNA: TGTGCCAGCAGTGTTGGGGGAGAGACCCAGTACTTC. Protein: CASSVGGETQYF.

The genes are TRBV5-4 and TRBJ1-3; 7 positions agree with TRBD1. This CDR3 is built from 14 residues. Germline V gene sequence: CDR1 SGHNT, CDR2 YYREEE (reference sequence). V was pared by 3 bases and J by 5 bases, with 5 bases of the junction left unmatched. The CDR3 here is CASSYMGQRNTIYF. CDR3 bases: TGTGCCAGCAGCTACATGGGACAGAGAAACACCATATATTTT.

The chain couples TRBV11-1 to TRBJ2-7; 9 positions agree with TRBD1. With 0 bases clipped from V and 7 bases from J, the junction kept 7 bases outside the gene matches. Germline V lookup: CDR1 SGHAT, CDR2 FQDESV (reference sequence). CDR3 length: 15 residues. In DNA form, the CDR3 reads TGTGCCAGCAGCTTAGCCGGACAGGGGACGCGGGAGCAGTACTTC. Encoded protein: CASSLAGQGTREQYF.

This rearrangement joins TRBV4-1 to TRBJ2-2, with a possible D match to TRBD2 (6 bases). The CDR3 covers 16 residues. Trimming took off 0 bases at V and 4 bases at J, with 12 bases between the two ends. Per germline, CDR1 MGHRA and CDR2 YSYEKL. The CDR3 sequence: CASSQEPAGFTGELFF. In nucleotides, the CDR3 is TGCGCCAGCAGCCAAGAACCAGCGGGCTTCACCGGGGAGCTGTTTTTT.